This T cell receptor beta chain was profiled in a study of CD8 T cells in Susac syndrome. The V gene lost 8 bases and the J gene lost 1 base, with 12 bases spanning the gap. This CDR3 has 15 amino acids. An input of roughly 0.5 to 1 ug of RNA was subjected to reverse transcription using random hexamers. One entry per CDR3 protein results from TCRdb running MiXCR on the immunoSEQ multiplex PCR reads. This sample has roughly 67,000 distinct CDR3 sequences, with about 95% found just once. The chain has TRBV12-3 or TRBV12-4 and TRBJ2-6; maybe TRBD2 (6 bases). The receptor's source is a human donor with multiple sclerosis. Sequencing used CD8+ T cells from PBMCs. The CDR3 DNA follows: TGTGCCAGCGGGGTGGGAGGATCTGGGGCCAACGTCCTGACTTTC. This encodes CASGVGGSGANVLTF.